Below are 5 T cell receptor beta chains sequenced from a single sample in a study of CD8 T cells in ankylosing spondylitis. A single record per CDR3 protein comes from TCRdb applying MiXCR to the 5' RACE reads. This table holds roughly 230,000 distinct CDR3 sequences, roughly a tenth found once. Material: blood, either unsorted or a sorted T cell fraction (not recorded which). These receptors came from a male donor with ankylosing spondylitis or in good health (not recorded which).

To note about this clonotype: A much more abundant neighbour one base away suggests this may be a read error. The missing conserved phenylalanine or tryptophan at the end of this CDR3 makes a read error likely. V usage is TRBV12-3 or TRBV12-4 and J usage is TRBJ2-5, with a tentative D call TRBD2 (5 bases). CDR3 size: 12 residues. V was shortened by 2 bases and J by 5 bases, with 6 bases between the two germline ends. Written as DNA, the CDR3 is TGTGCCAGCAGTTTAAGGGAGGAGACCCAGTACCTC. Encoded protein: CASSLREETQYL.

This clonotype was recorded at least ten times. Written as DNA, the CDR3 is TGTGCCAGCAGTCTTGGGGGACAGGGTTACACTGAAGCTTTCTTT. Its translation: CASSLGGQGYTEAFF. This rearrangement joins TRBV12-3 or TRBV12-4 to TRBJ1-1; 9 bases are a match to TRBD1. This CDR3 contains 15 residues. After removal of 5 bases from V and 3 bases from J, the junction contained 7 bases not matched to a gene.

This clonotype has ten or more counts. The V call is TRBV5-5, the J call TRBJ1-1; D remains ambiguous. With 3 bases removed from V and 2 bases from J, the gap between germline ends came to 8 bases. CDR3 size: 13 residues. CDR1 and CDR2 (germline): SGHKS, YYEKEE (reference sequence). CDR3 DNA: TGTGCCAGCAGCTCGGGGTTTAACACTGAAGCTTTCTTT. It yields the protein CASSSGFNTEAFF.

This clonotype showed up many times. V usage is TRBV20-1 and J usage is TRBJ2-1; 7 bases agree with TRBD2. The V gene's germline CDR1 is DFQATT and CDR2 SNEGSKA (reference sequence). Unmatched junction bases numbered 16, after V lost 5 bases and J lost 0 bases. The CDR3 runs 18 residues. The CDR3 coding sequence is TGCAGTGCTTTCGGACTAGTTGGCGAACTTAGCTCCTACAATGAGCAGTTCTTC. It yields the protein CSAFGLVGELSSYNEQFF.

This clonotype showed up just once. V and J are TRBV6-1 and TRBJ1-1, with 7 bases lining up with TRBD1. The germline V gene has CDR1 MNHNS and CDR2 SASEGT. V trimming: 6 bases; J trimming: 5 bases; junction bases outside the gene matches: 12. The CDR3 loop spans 15 amino acids. CDR3 bases: TGTGCCAGCAGGCTAGGGGGCTCCGGGGGGACTGAAGCTTTCTTT. This codes for CASRLGGSGGTEAFF.